One sample yielded the 32 T cell receptor beta chains listed below, sequenced in a study of T cell repertoires in cytomegalovirus infection. These TCRs' antigens remain unknown. MiXCR, run by TCRdb on the reads, gives a single entry per CDR3 protein. The sample includes approximately 1,000,000 distinct CDR3 sequences, about a third of them seen just once. This sample comprised cultured CD8+ T cells from PBMCs, obtained from culture after CMV antigen stimulation. The receptor set was obtained from a human donor in good health (CMV status not recorded). Some clones in this sample may be carry-over from other donors' samples.

This clonotype appeared a single time. A junction end diverges from the germline sequence, so it may reflect a read error. The chain couples TRBV6-5 to TRBJ2-5; D is possibly TRBD1 or TRBD2 (6 bases each). The CDR3 sequence is 14 residues long. The germline V gene encodes CDR1 MNHEY and CDR2 SVGAGI. The CDR3 loop is CASGYSGAAETQYF. DNA for the CDR3: TGTGCCAGCGGTTACTCGGGGGCCGCAGAGACCCAGTACTTC.

This chain connects TRBV19 to TRBJ1-1, with TRBD1 as a possible D gene (6 bases). CDR1 LNHDA and CDR2 SQIVND come from the germline V gene (reference sequence). The CDR3 runs to 13 residues. V lost 8 bases to trimming and J lost 5 bases, with 15 bases between them. CDR3 nucleotide sequence: TGTGCCAGTCAACTTACAGGGTATACTGAAGCTTTCTTT. Translating gives CASQLTGYTEAFF.

This sequence joins TRBV9 and TRBJ1-2; weak D call: TRBD1 (5 bases). V was trimmed by 0 bases and J by 1 base, leaving 13 bases between them. Germline V gives CDR1 SGDLS, CDR2 YYNGEE. There are 16 residues in the CDR3. CDR3 sequence reads: CASSVAPVDSNYGYTF. For the CDR3, the DNA is TGTGCCAGCAGCGTAGCCCCCGTTGACAGTAACTATGGCTACACCTTC.

This clonotype was observed a few times. V is TRBV6-1 and J is TRBJ1-2; possible D gene TRBD1, 5 bases. V was pared by 8 bases and J by 3 bases, with 16 bases between. This CDR3 spans 14 amino acids. The germline V gene encodes CDR1 MNHNS and CDR2 SASEGT. This chain's CDR3 is CASRRPGADYGYTF. The CDR3 nucleotides read TGTGCCAGCCGAAGACCCGGGGCTGACTATGGCTACACCTTC.

The J gene is TRBJ2-2, the V gene TRBV6-1; D gene unclear. Trimming pared 3 bases from V and 2 bases from J, leaving 16 bases between. This CDR3 is built from 17 residues. The germline V gene encodes CDR1 MNHNS and CDR2 SASEGT. The CDR3 DNA is TGTGCCAGCAGTGATGCGTTCGTGGCGGATAACACCGGGGAGCTGTTTTTT. Translating gives CASSDAFVADNTGELFF.

This clonotype was detected many times. The chain carries TRBV2 and TRBJ1-2; TRBD1 matches at 7 bases. V shed 7 bases, J shed 5 bases, and the junction held 16 bases outside the gene matches. Germline CDR1 is SNHLY and CDR2 is FYNNEI. The CDR3 extends over 16 amino acids. The CDR3 region is CASMGATRQGEYGYTF. CDR3 coding DNA: TGTGCCAGCATGGGGGCTACAAGACAGGGTGAATATGGCTACACCTTC. Supplemented by reference TRBV2 and TRBJ1-2, the full variable domain reads EPEVTQTPSHQVTQMGQEVILRCVPISNHLYFYWYRQILGQKVEFLVSFYNNEISEKSEIFDDQFSVERPDGSNFTLKIRSTKLEDSAMYFCASMGATRQGEYGYTFGSGTRLTVV.

The rearrangement links TRBV6-5 to TRBJ2-2; TRBD2 might be the D (6 bases). V was pared by 0 bases and J by 5 bases, with 10 bases between. In germline, CDR1 is MNHEY, CDR2 SVGAGI. The CDR3 consists of 15 residues. CDR3 protein: CASSYSGTPTGELFF. CDR3 DNA sequence: TGTGCCAGCAGTTACTCGGGGACTCCTACCGGGGAGCTGTTTTTT.

There are a few counts of this clonotype. The chain recombines TRBV12-3 or TRBV12-4 with TRBJ1-6; D is unresolved. The length of the CDR3 is 13 residues. The V end was cut by 4 bases, the J end by 7 bases, with 8 bases between. The CDR3 DNA sequence: TGTGCCAGCAGTTACGGCAGAAATTCACCCCTCCACTTT. Encoded protein: CASSYGRNSPLHF.

The genes are TRBV7-9 and TRBJ2-3, with D perhaps matching TRBD2 (7 bases). Deletions cut 4 bases from V and 0 bases from J, with 26 bases between. Germline loops: CDR1 SEHNR, CDR2 FQNEAQ (reference sequence). The CDR3 runs 20 residues. The CDR3 region is CASSSARSLRGAVSTDTQYF. DNA of the CDR3: TGTGCCAGCAGCTCGGCCAGGTCTCTACGGGGGGCGGTTAGCACAGATACGCAGTATTTT.

This clonotype occurred many times. This rearrangement joins TRBV10-3 to TRBJ2-2, with TRBD1 matching 8 bases. This CDR3 is built from 14 residues. Germline-derived CDR1 and CDR2 are ENHRY and SYGVKD. The J segment lost 4 bases and the V segment lost 6 bases, leaving 4 bases of the junction unmatched. The CDR3 DNA is TGTGCCATCAGGCCCGGGACAGGCACCGGGGAGCTGTTTTTT. Protein: CAIRPGTGTGELFF.

V usage is TRBV2 and J usage is TRBJ1-2; D possibly corresponds to TRBD1 (5 bases). This CDR3 comprises 13 residues. V lost 3 bases and J lost 2, with 7 bases in between. Germline V gene sequence: CDR1 SNHLY, CDR2 FYNNEI. CDR3 sequence: CASSEHRNYGYTF. CDR3 nucleotides: TGTGCCAGCAGTGAGCACAGGAACTATGGCTACACCTTC.

V and J are TRBV6-2 or TRBV6-3 and TRBJ2-7; 12 bases align to TRBD1. The J segment lost 4 bases and the V segment lost 10 bases, leaving 8 bases of the junction unmatched. This CDR3 comprises 14 residues. Germline values: CDR1 MNHEY, CDR2 SVGEGT. The CDR3: CATVGTGGGYEQYV. The CDR3 nucleotides read TGTGCCACCGTCGGGACAGGGGGCGGGTACGAGCAGTACGTC.

The gene calls are TRBV20-1 and TRBJ2-7; D is ambiguous. The CDR3 totals 13 residues. Trimming left V 1 base short and J 2 bases short, with 9 bases between. CDR1 is DFQATT and CDR2 is SNEGSKA in the germline V gene (reference sequence). CDR3 sequence: CSARVVGTYEQYV. In DNA form, the CDR3 reads TGCAGTGCTAGAGTGGTGGGGACCTACGAGCAGTACGTC.

The chain recombines TRBV10-1 with TRBJ2-3, with 13 bases identical to TRBD2. This CDR3 region has 17 residues. CDR1 is WNHNN and CDR2 is SYGVQD in the germline V gene (reference sequence). The V segment lost 2 bases and the J segment 6 bases; nucleotides outside the gene matches: 8. The CDR3 loop reads CASSEGLAGVIYDTQYF. The DNA for the CDR3 is TGCGCCAGCAGTGAGGGACTAGCGGGGGTAATCTACGATACGCAGTATTTT.

There are a few counts of this clonotype. This chain links TRBV5-4 with TRBJ1-1; a possible D gene is TRBD1 (6 bases). V was clipped by 0 bases and J by 4 bases, with 16 bases between them. The CDR3 totals 16 residues. Per germline, CDR1 SGHNT and CDR2 YYREEE (reference sequence). In DNA, the CDR3 is TGTGCCAGCAGCTTGGCCTTCGCAGGGGTGTCCACTGAAGCTTTCTTT. Residues: CASSLAFAGVSTEAFF. Full variable domain (rest looked up from reference TRBV5-4 and TRBJ1-1): ETGVTQSPTHLIKTRGQQVTLRCSSQSGHNTVSWYQQALGQGPQFIFQYYREEENGRGNFPPRFSGLQFPNYSSELNVNALELDDSALYLCASSLAFAGVSTEAFFGQGTRLTVV.

V usage is TRBV7-2 and J usage is TRBJ1-3; the D is unclear. The V gene's germline CDR1 is SGHTA and CDR2 FQGNSA. This CDR3 is 13 amino acids long. V lost 5 bases, J lost 4 bases, and 9 bases lay in between. The CDR3 here is CASSIKQGNTIYF. The CDR3 bases are TGTGCCAGCAGCATAAAACAGGGAAACACCATATATTTT.

The table lists this clonotype with many counts. This chain connects TRBV12-3 or TRBV12-4 to TRBJ1-1; D possibly corresponds to TRBD1 (6 bases). The CDR3 loop spans 13 amino acids. V was cut by 7 bases and J by 6 bases, with 15 bases left in between. CDR3 in amino acids: CASITGTGAEAFF. The DNA for the CDR3 is TGTGCCAGCATCACAGGGACCGGGGCTGAAGCTTTCTTT.

This clonotype was detected a few times. This chain uses TRBV12-3 or TRBV12-4 with TRBJ1-1, with unresolved D. V was shortened by 2 bases and J by 0 bases, with 13 bases between the two germline ends. The CDR3 length is 16 residues. The CDR3, as DNA: TGTGCCAGCAGTTTACGTAACAGACGCATGAACACTGAAGCTTTCTTT. The encoded protein is CASSLRNRRMNTEAFF.

The chain couples TRBV5-5 to TRBJ1-1; TRBD1 might be the D (5 bases). Germline values: CDR1 SGHKS, CDR2 YYEKEE (reference sequence). There are 15 residues in the CDR3. Trimming pared 7 bases from V and 5 bases from J, leaving 21 bases between. CDR3 loop: CASGDGPAGGTEAFF. The CDR3 DNA follows: TGTGCCAGCGGGGACGGGCCAGCTGGTGGGACTGAAGCTTTCTTT.

The chain is built from TRBV4-1 and TRBJ2-6; the D gene is possibly TRBD1 (7 bases). Germline V gives CDR1 MGHRA, CDR2 YSYEKL. There are 17 residues in the CDR3. V lost 1 base and J 5 bases, leaving 15 bases between the germline ends. The CDR3 is CASSQVGGQSRANVLTF. The CDR3 coding sequence is TGCGCCAGCAGCCAAGTGGGGGGACAGTCCAGGGCCAACGTCCTGACTTTC.

CDR3 DNA sequence: TGCGCCAGCAGTCAAGTCTCGTGTGGGGAACACACTGAAGCTTTCTTT. It is translated as CASSQVSCGEHTEAFF. The V call is TRBV23-1, the J call TRBJ1-1; unclear D gene. TRBV23-1 falls under the ORF class, with uncertain function. V was clipped by 2 bases and J by 3 bases, with 16 bases between them. This CDR3 is built from 16 residues.

Comments on this clonotype: A much larger clone sits a single nucleotide away, making a read error possible. The V gene is TRBV7-4, the J gene TRBJ2-2; the D gene is possibly TRBD2 (5 bases). The germline gives CDR1 SGHVT, CDR2 SQSDAQ. V was clipped by 1 base and J by 7 bases, with 13 bases between them. This CDR3 is built from 15 residues. The CDR3 region is CASSLVVGADGELFF. DNA for the CDR3: TGTGCCAGCAGCTTAGTCGTGGGAGCCGACGGGGAGCTGTTTTTT.

The J gene is TRBJ1-2, the V gene TRBV5-1; TRBD1 might be the D (6 bases). The V end was cut by 4 bases, the J end by 8 bases, with 21 bases between. CDR3 length: 15 amino acids. Germline loops: CDR1 SGHRS, CDR2 YFSETQ. Here the CDR3 reads CASSGGHSAGGGYTF. Written as DNA, the CDR3 is TGCGCCAGCAGCGGGGGACATTCCGCAGGAGGAGGCTACACCTTC.

The sample holds a few counts of this clonotype. The rearrangement uses TRBV7-8 and TRBJ2-7; 7 positions agree with TRBD2. The CDR3 covers 16 residues. Germline CDR1 reads SGHVS; CDR2 reads FQNEAQ. The V gene end was trimmed by 8 bases and the J gene end by 2 bases; junction bases not matched to a gene: 15. CDR3 loop: CASSVGWERGTYEQYV. CDR3 in DNA: TGTGCCAGCTCCGTTGGGTGGGAGCGGGGAACCTACGAGCAGTACGTC.

This chain uses TRBV4-2 with TRBJ1-2; possibly TRBD1 for D (5 bases). Germline V lookup: CDR1 LGHNA, CDR2 YNFKEQ. V lost 0 bases to trimming and J lost 5 bases, with 10 bases between them. The CDR3 extends over 14 amino acids. The CDR3 sequence is CASSQDGARYGYTF. CDR3 coding DNA: TGTGCCAGCAGCCAAGATGGGGCGAGATATGGCTACACCTTC.

J is TRBJ1-1 and V is TRBV29-1, with TRBD1 matching 7 bases. Germline V gives CDR1 SQVTM, CDR2 ANQGSEA. V lost 6 bases and J lost 5; bases outside the gene matches: 9. This CDR3 has 13 amino acids. The DNA for the CDR3 is TGCAGCGTCGACAGGGCGGGAGGGACTGAAGCTTTCTTT. Translating it yields CSVDRAGGTEAFF.

V and J are TRBV28 and TRBJ2-1, with 7 bases aligning to TRBD1. The junction had 8 bases not matched to a gene; V was cut back by 2 bases and J by 7 bases. The CDR3 is 15 amino acids. Germline V gene lookup returns CDR1 MDHEN and CDR2 SYDVKM. The CDR3 protein is CASSLSLNRGNEQFF. The CDR3 nucleotides are TGTGCCAGCAGTTTAAGCCTAAACAGGGGAAATGAGCAGTTCTTC.

The sample holds a few counts of this clonotype. The chain couples TRBV7-8 to TRBJ1-2, with D perhaps matching TRBD1 (6 bases). CDR1 and CDR2 from the germline V gene are SGHVS and FQNEAQ. With 5 bases removed from V and 1 base from J, the gap between germline ends came to 20 bases. The CDR3 loop spans 17 amino acids. The DNA for the CDR3 is TGTGCCAGCAGCCCGGTCGTGTCAGGGGACCTTAACTATGGCTACACCTTC. This translates into CASSPVVSGDLNYGYTF.

This clonotype was detected a few times. The rearrangement joins TRBV7-6 to TRBJ1-1; possible D gene TRBD1, 6 bases. The germline CDR1 and CDR2 sequences are SGHVS and FNYEAQ. This CDR3 is built from 13 residues. V lost 5 bases and J 7 bases, leaving 14 bases between the germline ends. This chain's CDR3 is CASSSGGRGEAFF. CDR3 DNA: TGTGCCAGCAGCAGCGGGGGGCGTGGTGAAGCTTTCTTT.

This clonotype appeared a few times. The CDR3 region has the DNA TGTGCCAGCAGTTACGCCCAGGGTAGGAACATTCAGTACTTC. As protein: CASSYAQGRNIQYF. The J gene is TRBJ2-4, the V gene TRBV6-2 or TRBV6-3; D may be TRBD1 (5 bases). The CDR3 covers 14 residues. With 2 bases removed from V and 7 bases from J, the gap between germline ends came to 12 bases. Germline lookup yields CDR1 MNHEY and CDR2 SVGEGT.

In its sample, this clonotype was seen many times. The J gene is TRBJ1-1, the V gene TRBV7-8; D possibly corresponds to TRBD1 (6 bases). From germline, CDR1 is SGHVS and CDR2 FQNEAQ. The CDR3 totals 15 residues. Deletions cut 4 bases from V and 2 bases from J, with 14 bases between. Written as DNA, the CDR3 is TGTGCCAGCAGCTACAACAGGGAGGAAAACACTGAAGCTTTCTTT. Amino acids: CASSYNREENTEAFF.

This clonotype was counted at least ten times. The CDR3: CASSEHTGVGYGYTF. CDR3 bases: TGTGCCAGCAGCGAACACACAGGGGTCGGATATGGCTACACCTTC. V gene TRBV7-8 combines with J gene TRBJ1-2; 7 positions match TRBD1. Looked up from germline, CDR1 is SGHVS and CDR2 is FQNEAQ. Losses at the gene ends were 5 bases for V and 5 bases for J; bases not matched to a gene: 11. There are 15 residues in the CDR3.